The T cell receptor (beta chain) under discussion was sequenced for a study of Ad26.COV2.S vaccination and SARS-CoV-2 variants. Notes on the study in general: In TCR breadth and depth analyses, total T cell responses may have been underestimated. Recipients given vaccine exceeded placebo recipients in spike-specific TCR breadth.

Treatment denoted: over 15 received Ad26.COV2.S at low or high dose, single or two shots; about five received placebo; per-sample allocation not given. The samples date from day 63 after the first vaccine or placebo injection. An adult donor aged 18-55 years was enrolled in Boston. Measured with immunoSEQ multiplex PCR; TCRdb has only the in-frame clones, and not every one. The table lists some 290,000 clones, 85% to 90% of them singletons. This clone was counted only a few times. What it binds is unknown. There are 15 residues in the CDR3. Germline lookup yields CDR1 SGHVS and CDR2 FQNEAQ. Trimming left V 0 bases short and J 8 bases short, with 14 bases between.

This TCR came from a person aged 18-60 years who received the Ad26.COV2.S COVID-19 vaccine or a placebo. The V call is TRBV7-8, the J call TRBJ2-1; possibly TRBD1 for D (5 bases). The starting material was peripheral blood, obtained in a trial of Ad26.COV2.S vaccine versus placebo. The CDR3 DNA follows: TGTGCCAGCAGCTTAGCAGGGGTGTGGGTGTATGAGCAGTTCTTC. Amino acid sequence: CASSLAGVWVYEQFF. The full variable domain, rest sourced from reference TRBV7-8 and TRBJ2-1, is GAGVSQSPRYKVAKRGQDVALRCDPISGHVSLFWYQQALGQGPEFLTYFQNEAQLDKSGLPSDRFFAERPEGSVSTLKIQRTQQEDSAVYLCASSLAGVWVYEQFFGPGTRLTVL.